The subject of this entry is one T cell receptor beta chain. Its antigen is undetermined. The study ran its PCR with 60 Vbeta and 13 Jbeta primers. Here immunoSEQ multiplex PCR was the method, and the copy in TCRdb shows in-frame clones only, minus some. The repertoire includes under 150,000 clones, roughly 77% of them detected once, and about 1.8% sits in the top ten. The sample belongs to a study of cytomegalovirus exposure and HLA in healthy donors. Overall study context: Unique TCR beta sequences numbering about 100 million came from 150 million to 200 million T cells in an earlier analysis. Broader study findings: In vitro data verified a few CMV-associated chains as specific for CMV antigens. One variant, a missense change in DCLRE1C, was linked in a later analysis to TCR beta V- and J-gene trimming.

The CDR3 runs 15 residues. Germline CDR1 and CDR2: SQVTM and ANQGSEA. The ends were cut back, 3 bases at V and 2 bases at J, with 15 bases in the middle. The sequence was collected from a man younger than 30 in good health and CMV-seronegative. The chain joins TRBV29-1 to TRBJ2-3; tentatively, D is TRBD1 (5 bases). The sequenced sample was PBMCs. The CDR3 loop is CSVESADSFTDTQYF. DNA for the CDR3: TGCAGCGTTGAGTCGGCCGACAGCTTCACAGATACGCAGTATTTT.